This T cell receptor (beta chain) was sequenced during a study of control samples from healthy donors and cancer patients (dated by TCRdb to about 2020). In regard to this clone: No antigen is known for it. The record has no base qualities; no much larger clone is one base away.

The CDR3 holds 16 amino acids from the cysteine to the phenylalanine. The kept DNA is CDR3 alone, 48 bases in frame from the first base. V ends up 4 bases short and J 4 bases short, with an unmatched junction base count of 10. From the germline V gene, CDR1 is SGDLS and CDR2 is YYNGEE. Receptor libraries were prepared by the immunoSEQ multiplex PCR assay. TCRdb obtained this table from immuneACCESS and retained in-frame rearrangements with V and J assigned. These tables miss some clones; where compared with another copy, unresolved V genes account for less than half of the shortfall, and the remainder is unexplained. The sample records 150,000 to 200,000 clones, more than 80% of which are singletons. Of the sample, approximately 1.5% is held by the ten largest clones.

The sequence came from a man aged 25-45 years in good health. The V and J genes are TRBV9 and TRBJ1-2; the junction holds 10 bases that match TRBD1. The material sequenced was blood. The CDR3: CASSPIGWTGGYGYTF. The DNA is as follows: TGTGCCAGCAGCCCTATTGGGTGGACAGGGGGCTATGGCTACACCTTC.